One sample yielded the 8 T cell receptor beta chains listed below, sequenced in a study of radiotherapy plus CTLA-4 blockade in lung cancer. Assay used: immunoSEQ multiplex PCR; TCRdb lists only in-frame clones, some missing. The repertoire consists of tens of thousands of clones, with around 80% occurring once and the leading ten covering roughly 4%. The source material was peripheral blood, sampled from a patient treated with radiotherapy plus ipilimumab. The receptors shown here come from a human donor with non-small cell lung cancer who had a partial response to radiotherapy plus ipilimumab.

This chain uses TRBV6-5 with TRBJ1-6; D possibly corresponds to TRBD1 (6 bases). The V end was cut by 4 bases, the J end by 13 bases, with 8 bases between. The CDR3 extends over 11 amino acids. Germline-derived CDR1 and CDR2 are MNHEY and SVGAGI. The chain's CDR3 is CASSSTGPLHF. The CDR3 DNA is TGTGCCAGCAGTTCTACAGGGCCCCTCCACTTT.

This rearrangement joins TRBV28 to TRBJ2-4, with D perhaps TRBD1 (6 bases). CDR3 length: 15 amino acids. V lost 2 bases, J lost 3 bases, and 11 bases lay in between. Germline CDR1 reads MDHEN; CDR2 reads SYDVKM. CDR3 coding DNA: TGTGCCAGCAGTTTAGAAGGGGGAGTCAAAAACATTCAGTACTTC. Its translation: CASSLEGGVKNIQYF.

The chain joins TRBV5-1 to TRBJ2-2, with D possibly TRBD1 on 6 matching bases. Germline CDR1 SGHRS, CDR2 YFSETQ. This CDR3 spans 16 amino acids. With 4 bases removed from V and 0 bases from J, the gap between germline ends came to 13 bases. CDR3 protein: CASSTNRVTNTGELFF. CDR3 DNA sequence: TGCGCCAGCAGCACCAACAGGGTGACGAACACCGGGGAGCTGTTTTTT.

The genes are TRBV5-3 and TRBJ1-6, with D unclear. TRBV5-3 is assigned to the ORF class and has an uncertain function. V lost 1 base and J lost 6, with 5 bases in between. This CDR3 spans 13 amino acids. The CDR3 region has the DNA TGTGCCAGAAGCTTGCACTGTAATTCACCCCTCCACTTT. Translated: CARSLHCNSPLHF.

V and J are TRBV5-1 and TRBJ2-1, with 9 nucleotides matching TRBD2. The CDR3 contains 14 residues. Germline CDR1 SGHRS, CDR2 YFSETQ. V shed 0 bases and J 12 bases; nucleotides not matched to a gene: 7. This chain's CDR3 is CASSLVGTSPGQFF. The CDR3 DNA follows: TGCGCCAGCAGCTTGGTTGGGACTAGCCCTGGGCAGTTCTTC. The whole variable domain, filled in from reference TRBV5-1 and TRBJ2-1, reads KAGVTQTPRYLIKTRGQQVTLSCSPISGHRSVSWYQQTPGQGLQFLFEYFSETQRNKGNFPGRFSGRQFSNSRSEMNVSTLELGDSALYLCASSLVGTSPGQFFGPGTRLTVL.

The rearrangement links TRBV9 to TRBJ2-6, with 11 bases identical to TRBD1. Germline lookup yields CDR1 SGDLS and CDR2 YYNGEE. This CDR3 region has 19 residues. V lost 1 base to trimming and J lost 1 base; unmatched junction nucleotides: 7. The CDR3 coding sequence is TGTGCCAGCAGCGTACCCTTTGGGGACAGGGGGTCTGGGGCCAACGTCCTGACTTTC. The encoded protein is CASSVPFGDRGSGANVLTF.

This clone was seen more than once but under ten times. The chain links TRBV28 to TRBJ2-1, with 8 positions matching TRBD2. Germline CDR1 MDHEN, CDR2 SYDVKM. The CDR3 has 15 amino acids. V lost 3 bases and J lost 5; bases outside the gene matches: 6. The CDR3 DNA reads TGTGCCAGCAGTTTCGGGAGGGAACCAAACAATGAGCAGTTCTTC. Encoded protein: CASSFGREPNNEQFF.

The chain links TRBV27 to TRBJ2-7, with TRBD1 matching over 8 bases. V lost 3 bases to trimming and J lost 4 bases; unmatched junction nucleotides: 5. The germline CDR1 and CDR2 sequences are MNHEY and SMNVEV (reference sequence). The CDR3 has 14 amino acids. In nucleotides, the CDR3 is TGTGCCAGCAGTTTTAACCGACAGGGGTACGAGCAGTACTTC. Encoded protein: CASSFNRQGYEQYF.